The clone carrying this T cell receptor (beta chain) was seen repeatedly, ten times or more. TCRdb ran MiXCR on the RT-PCR reads and lists one entry per CDR3 protein. Of hundreds of thousands of distinct CDR3 sequences detected, 16% appear once; the ten largest clones hold over 6%. The sample is drawn from a study of patients and donors after allogeneic stem cell transplantation. Germline CDR1 and CDR2: SGHVS and FQNEAQ. Trimming at V came to 3 bases and at J to 7 bases, leaving 10 bases not matched to a gene. The CDR3 is 15 amino acids. Sequencing was carried out using blood, either unsorted or a sorted T cell fraction (not recorded which). The chain uses TRBV7-8 and TRBJ2-7; 9 bases line up with TRBD1. The clonotype originates from a human donor who was either an allogeneic HSCT recipient or a stem cell or donor lymphocyte infusion donor (not recorded which). It is not recorded whose cells these are; they may come from a transplant donor. CDR3 nucleotide sequence: TGTGCCAGCAGCTTTCCGGGACAGGGCCGCGGGGAGCAGTACTTC. Protein product: CASSFPGQGRGEQYF.